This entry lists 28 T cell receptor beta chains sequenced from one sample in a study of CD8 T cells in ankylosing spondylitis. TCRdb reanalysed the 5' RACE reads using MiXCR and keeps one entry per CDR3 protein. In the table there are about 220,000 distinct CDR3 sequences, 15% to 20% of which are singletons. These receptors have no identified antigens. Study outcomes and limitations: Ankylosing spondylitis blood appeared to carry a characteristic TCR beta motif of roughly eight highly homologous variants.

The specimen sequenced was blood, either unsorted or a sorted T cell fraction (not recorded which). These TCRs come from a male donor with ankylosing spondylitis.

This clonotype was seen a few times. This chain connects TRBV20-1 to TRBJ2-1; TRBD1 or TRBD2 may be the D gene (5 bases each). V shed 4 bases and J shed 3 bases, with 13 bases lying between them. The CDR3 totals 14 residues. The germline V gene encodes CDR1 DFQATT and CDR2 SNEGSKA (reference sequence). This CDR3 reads CSAKEMGDYNEQFF. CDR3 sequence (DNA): TGCAGTGCTAAAGAGATGGGGGACTACAATGAGCAGTTCTTC.

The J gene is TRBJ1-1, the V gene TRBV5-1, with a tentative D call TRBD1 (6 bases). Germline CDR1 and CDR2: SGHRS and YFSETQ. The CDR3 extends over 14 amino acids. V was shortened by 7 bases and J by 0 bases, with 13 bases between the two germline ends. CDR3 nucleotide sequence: TGCGCCAGCGCGGGAGGGGGGATGAACACTGAAGCTTTCTTT. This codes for CASAGGGMNTEAFF.

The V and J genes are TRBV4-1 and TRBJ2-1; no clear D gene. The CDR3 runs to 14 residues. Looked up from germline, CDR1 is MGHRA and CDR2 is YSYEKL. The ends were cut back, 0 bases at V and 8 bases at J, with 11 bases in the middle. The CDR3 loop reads CASSQDRSGDEQFF. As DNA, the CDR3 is TGCGCCAGCAGCCAAGATCGTTCGGGCGATGAGCAGTTCTTC.

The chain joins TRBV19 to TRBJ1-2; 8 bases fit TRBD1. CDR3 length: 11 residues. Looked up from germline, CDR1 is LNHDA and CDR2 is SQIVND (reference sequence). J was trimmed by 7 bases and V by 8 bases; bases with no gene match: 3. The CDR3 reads CASQGALGYTF. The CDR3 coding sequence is TGTGCCAGTCAGGGGGCGCTTGGCTACACCTTC.

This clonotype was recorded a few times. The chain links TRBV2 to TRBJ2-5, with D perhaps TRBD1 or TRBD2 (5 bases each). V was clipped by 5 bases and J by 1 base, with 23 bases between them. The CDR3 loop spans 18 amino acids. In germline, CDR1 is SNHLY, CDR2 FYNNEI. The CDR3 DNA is TGTGCCAGCAGTCCCGGCCCTTATGTGCCAGGGAGCCAAGAGACCCAGTACTTC. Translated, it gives CASSPGPYVPGSQETQYF.

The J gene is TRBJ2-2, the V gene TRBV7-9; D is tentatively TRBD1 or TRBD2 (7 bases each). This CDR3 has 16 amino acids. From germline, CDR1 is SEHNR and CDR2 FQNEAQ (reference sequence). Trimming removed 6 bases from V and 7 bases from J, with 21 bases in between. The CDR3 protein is CASRPREGAVHGELFF. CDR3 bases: TGTGCCAGCAGACCCAGGGAGGGGGCCGTTCACGGGGAGCTGTTTTTT.

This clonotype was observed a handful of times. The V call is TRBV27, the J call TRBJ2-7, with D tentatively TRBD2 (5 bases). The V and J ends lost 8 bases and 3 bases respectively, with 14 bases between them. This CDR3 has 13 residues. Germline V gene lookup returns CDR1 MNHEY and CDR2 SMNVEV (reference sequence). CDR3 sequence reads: CASAFREGYEQYF. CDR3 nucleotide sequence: TGTGCCAGCGCGTTTCGAGAGGGCTACGAGCAGTACTTC.

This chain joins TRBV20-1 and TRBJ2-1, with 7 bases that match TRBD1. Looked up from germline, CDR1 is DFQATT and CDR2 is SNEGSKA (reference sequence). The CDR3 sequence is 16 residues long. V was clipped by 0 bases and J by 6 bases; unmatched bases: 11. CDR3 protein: CSARDDFRDSLNEQFF. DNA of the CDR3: TGCAGTGCTAGAGATGACTTCCGGGACAGCCTCAATGAGCAGTTCTTC.

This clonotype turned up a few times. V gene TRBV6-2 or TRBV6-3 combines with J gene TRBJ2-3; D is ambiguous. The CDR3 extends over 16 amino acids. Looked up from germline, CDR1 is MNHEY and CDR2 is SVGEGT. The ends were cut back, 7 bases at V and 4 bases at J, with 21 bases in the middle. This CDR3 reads CASTDPRTEKSDTQYF. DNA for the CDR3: TGTGCCAGCACCGATCCCCGGACCGAGAAATCAGATACGCAGTATTTT.

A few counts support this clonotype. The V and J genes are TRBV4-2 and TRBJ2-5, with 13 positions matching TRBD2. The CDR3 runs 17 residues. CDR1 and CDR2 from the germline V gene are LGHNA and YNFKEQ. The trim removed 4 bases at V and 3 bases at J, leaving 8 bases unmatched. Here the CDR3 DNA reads TGTGCCAGCAGCCCTTGGACTAGCGGGGGACCCGAAGAGACCCAGTACTTC. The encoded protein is CASSPWTSGGPEETQYF.

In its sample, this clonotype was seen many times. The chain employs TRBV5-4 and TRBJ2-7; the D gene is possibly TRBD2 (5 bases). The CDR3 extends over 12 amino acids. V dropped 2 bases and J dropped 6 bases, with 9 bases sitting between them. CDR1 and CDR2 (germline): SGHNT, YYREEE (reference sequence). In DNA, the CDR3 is TGTGCCAGCAGCTTCCAGGACTTCGAGCAGTACTTC. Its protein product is CASSFQDFEQYF.

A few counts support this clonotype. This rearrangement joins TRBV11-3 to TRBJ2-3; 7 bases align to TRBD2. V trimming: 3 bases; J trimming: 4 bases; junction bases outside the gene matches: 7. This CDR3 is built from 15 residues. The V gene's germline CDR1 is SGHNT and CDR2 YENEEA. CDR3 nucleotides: TGTGCCAGCAGCTTTCCCGGACTAGGGGCAGATACGCAGTATTTT. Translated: CASSFPGLGADTQYF.

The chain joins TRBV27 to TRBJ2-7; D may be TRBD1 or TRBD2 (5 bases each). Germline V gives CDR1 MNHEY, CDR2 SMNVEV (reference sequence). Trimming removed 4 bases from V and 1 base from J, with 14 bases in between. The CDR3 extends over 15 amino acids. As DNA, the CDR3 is TGTGCCAGCAGTTCCCTCGGGGACGGATCCTACGAGCAGTACTTC. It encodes CASSSLGDGSYEQYF.

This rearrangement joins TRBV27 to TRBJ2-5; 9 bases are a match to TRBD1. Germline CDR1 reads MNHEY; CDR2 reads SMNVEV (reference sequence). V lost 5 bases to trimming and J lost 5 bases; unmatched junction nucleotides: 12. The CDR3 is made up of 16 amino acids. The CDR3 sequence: CASSITAGQGPETQYF. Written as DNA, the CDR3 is TGTGCCAGCAGTATAACCGCGGGACAGGGCCCGGAGACCCAGTACTTC.

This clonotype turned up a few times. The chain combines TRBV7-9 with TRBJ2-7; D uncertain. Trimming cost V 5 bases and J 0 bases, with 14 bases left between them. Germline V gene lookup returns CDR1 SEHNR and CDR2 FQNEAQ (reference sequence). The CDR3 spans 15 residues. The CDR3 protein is CASSHLDWPSYEQYF. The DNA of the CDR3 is TGTGCCAGCAGCCACCTCGACTGGCCCTCCTACGAGCAGTACTTC.

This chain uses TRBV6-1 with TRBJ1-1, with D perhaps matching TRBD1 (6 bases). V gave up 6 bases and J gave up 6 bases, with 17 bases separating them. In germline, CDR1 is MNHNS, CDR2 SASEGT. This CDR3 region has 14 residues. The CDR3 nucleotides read TGTGCCAGCAGACTGATGACAGGAGGGGCTGAAGCTTTCTTT. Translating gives CASRLMTGGAEAFF.

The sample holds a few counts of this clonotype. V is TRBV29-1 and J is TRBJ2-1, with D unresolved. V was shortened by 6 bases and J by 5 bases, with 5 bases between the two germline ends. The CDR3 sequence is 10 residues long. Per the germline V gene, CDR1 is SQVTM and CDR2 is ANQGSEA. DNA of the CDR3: TGCAGCGTCCTGAACAATGAGCAGTTCTTC. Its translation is CSVLNNEQFF.

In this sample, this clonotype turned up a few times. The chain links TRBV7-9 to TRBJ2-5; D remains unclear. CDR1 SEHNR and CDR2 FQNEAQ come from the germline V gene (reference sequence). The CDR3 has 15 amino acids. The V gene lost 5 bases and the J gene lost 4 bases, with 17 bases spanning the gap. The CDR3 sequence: CASSPPRTKRETQYF. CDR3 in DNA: TGTGCCAGCAGCCCGCCGAGGACGAAGCGAGAGACCCAGTACTTC.

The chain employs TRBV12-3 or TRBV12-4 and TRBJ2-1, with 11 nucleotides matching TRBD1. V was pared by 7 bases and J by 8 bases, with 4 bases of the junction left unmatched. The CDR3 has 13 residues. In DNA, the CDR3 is TGTGCCAGCAATGGACAGGGGGCCTATGAGCAGTTCTTC. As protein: CASNGQGAYEQFF.

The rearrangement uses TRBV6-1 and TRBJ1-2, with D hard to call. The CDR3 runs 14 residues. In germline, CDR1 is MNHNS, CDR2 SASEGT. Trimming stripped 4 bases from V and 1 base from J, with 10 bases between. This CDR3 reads CASSAGLYNYGYTF. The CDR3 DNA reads TGTGCCAGCAGTGCGGGCCTCTATAACTATGGCTACACCTTC.

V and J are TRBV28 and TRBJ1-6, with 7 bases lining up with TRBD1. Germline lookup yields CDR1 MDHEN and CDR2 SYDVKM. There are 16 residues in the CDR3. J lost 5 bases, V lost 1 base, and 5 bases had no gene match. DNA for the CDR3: TGTGCCAGCAGTTTATCCTCAACAGGGGATAATTCACCCCTCCACTTT. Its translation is CASSLSSTGDNSPLHF.

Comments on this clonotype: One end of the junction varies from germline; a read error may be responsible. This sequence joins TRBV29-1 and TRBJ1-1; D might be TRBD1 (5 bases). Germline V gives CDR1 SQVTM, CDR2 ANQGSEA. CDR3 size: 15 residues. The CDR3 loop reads CSVDRQEREDTQAFF. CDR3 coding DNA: TGCAGCGTTGACCGTCAGGAGCGAGAGGACACTCAAGCTTTCTTT. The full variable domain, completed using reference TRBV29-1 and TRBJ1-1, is SAVISQKPSRDICQRGTSLTIQCQVDSQVTMMFWYRQQPGQSLTLIATANQGSEATYESGFVIDKFPISRPNLTFSTLTVSNMSPEDSSIYLCSVDRQEREDTQAFFGQGTRLTVV.

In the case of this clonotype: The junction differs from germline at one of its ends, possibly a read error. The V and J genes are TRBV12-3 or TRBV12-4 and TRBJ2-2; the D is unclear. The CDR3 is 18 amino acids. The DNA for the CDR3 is TGTGCCTGCAGTTTACCCCCGATGGCCAAACCTGGTTCCGGGGAGCTGTTTTTT. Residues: CACSLPPMAKPGSGELFF.

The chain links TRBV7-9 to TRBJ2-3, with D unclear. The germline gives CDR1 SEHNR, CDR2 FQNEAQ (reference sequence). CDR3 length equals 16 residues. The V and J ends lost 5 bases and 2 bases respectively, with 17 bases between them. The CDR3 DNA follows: TGTGCCAGCAGCCGTCAGATAGCTCCGATCACAGATACGCAGTATTTT. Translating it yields CASSRQIAPITDTQYF.

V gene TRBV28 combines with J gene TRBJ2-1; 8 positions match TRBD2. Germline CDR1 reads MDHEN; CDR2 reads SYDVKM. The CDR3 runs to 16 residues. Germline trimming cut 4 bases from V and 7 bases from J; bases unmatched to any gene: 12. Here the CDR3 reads CASSYTVERENNEQFF. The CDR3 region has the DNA TGTGCCAGCAGTTATACGGTAGAGCGGGAGAATAATGAGCAGTTCTTC.

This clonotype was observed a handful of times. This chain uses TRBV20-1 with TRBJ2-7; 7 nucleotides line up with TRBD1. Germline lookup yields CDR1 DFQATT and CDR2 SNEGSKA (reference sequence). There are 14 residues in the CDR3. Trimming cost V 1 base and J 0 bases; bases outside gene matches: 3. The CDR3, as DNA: TGCAGTGCTAGAGGGACAGGCGGCTCCTACGAGCAGTACTTC. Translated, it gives CSARGTGGSYEQYF.

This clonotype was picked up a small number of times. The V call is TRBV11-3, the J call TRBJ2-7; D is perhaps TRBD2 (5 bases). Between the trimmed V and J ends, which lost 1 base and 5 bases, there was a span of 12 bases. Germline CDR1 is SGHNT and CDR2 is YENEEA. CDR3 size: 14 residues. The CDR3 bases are TGTGCCAGCAGCTTAGCGGAGGTCCCCCACGAGCAGTACTTC. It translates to CASSLAEVPHEQYF.

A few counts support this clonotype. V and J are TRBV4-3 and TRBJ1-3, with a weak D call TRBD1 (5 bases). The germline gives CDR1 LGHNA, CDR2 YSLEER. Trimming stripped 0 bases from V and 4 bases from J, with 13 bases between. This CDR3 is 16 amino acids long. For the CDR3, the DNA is TGCGCCAGCAGCCAAGATAGGATCCAGGGAGGAAACACCATATATTTT. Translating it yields CASSQDRIQGGNTIYF.